The 15 T cell receptor beta chains below all came from one sample that was sequenced in a study of shared T cell receptors in the human thymus (dated by TCRdb to the early 2020s). Library construction relied on the immunoSEQ multiplex PCR assay. As stored in TCRdb, this immuneACCESS dataset retains in-frame rearrangements with V and J assigned. A fraction of the clones does not appear; measured against another copy, unresolved V genes explain less than half of the discrepancy, and the remainder lacks a known reason. For this sample the table gives hundreds of thousands of clones, of which 80% to 90% were detected only once. Jointly, the top ten make up more than 0.01% of the sample. These records were also assigned to another study, of human thymus T cells.

The sample consisted of thymocytes. These receptor sequences come from a girl under three years old with a congenital heart defect. Donor details come from another sample of the same person, matched by shared clones.

This clone was counted only a few times. The genes are TRBV27 and TRBJ2-7; the D gene is possibly TRBD1 (5 bases). CDR3 size: 13 residues. The V gene lost 9 bases and the J gene lost 5 bases, with 17 bases spanning the gap. The germline V gene has CDR1 MNHEY and CDR2 SMNVEV (reference sequence). CDR3 DNA: TGTGCCAGATCCAGGGAAGTCTGCCACGAGCAGTACTTC. It specifies CARSREVCHEQYF.

The genes are TRBV12-5 and TRBJ2-7, with D possibly being TRBD2 (7 bases). CDR1 is LGHNT, CDR2 FRNRAP, per germline. Trimming stripped 0 bases from V and 2 bases from J, with 23 bases between. The CDR3 has 19 residues. CDR3 protein: CASGLVRYGWRGPPYEQYF. CDR3 bases: TGTGCTAGTGGTTTGGTAAGGTATGGTTGGCGGGGGCCACCCTACGAGCAGTACTTC. Full variable domain (rest looked up from reference TRBV12-5 and TRBJ2-7): DARVTQTPRHKVTEMGQEVTMRCQPILGHNTVFWYRQTMMQGLELLAYFRNRAPLDDSGMPKDRFSAEMPDATLATLKIQPSEPRDSAVYFCASGLVRYGWRGPPYEQYFGPGTRLTVT.

CDR3 region: CASQGRHLPYQETQYF. DNA of the CDR3: TGTGCCAGCCAGGGGAGACATCTCCCGTACCAAGAGACCCAGTACTTC. This chain links TRBV5-6 with TRBJ2-5; perhaps TRBD1 as D (6 bases). The germline CDR1 and CDR2 sequences are SGHDT and YYEEEE. The CDR3 loop spans 16 amino acids. Deletions cut 7 bases from V and 0 bases from J, with 19 bases between.

The gene calls are TRBV27 and TRBJ1-2; 10 bases line up with TRBD1. Germline assignment: CDR1 MNHEY and CDR2 SMNVEV (reference sequence). V lost 5 bases and J lost 7; bases outside the gene matches: 10. The CDR3 loop spans 15 amino acids. This CDR3 is CASSTLGQGKFGYTF. CDR3 sequence (DNA): TGTGCCAGCAGTACCCTGGGACAGGGGAAATTTGGCTACACCTTC.

This chain joins TRBV28 and TRBJ2-3, with TRBD2 as a possible D gene (5 bases). CDR1 and CDR2 from the germline V gene are MDHEN and SYDVKM. Trimming took 4 bases from V and 2 from J, leaving 13 bases between them. The CDR3 covers 15 residues. CDR3 loop: CASSSRSGTTDTQYF. The CDR3 DNA sequence: TGTGCCAGCAGTTCAAGAAGCGGCACCACAGATACGCAGTATTTT.

The chain has TRBV7-6 and TRBJ2-3; 9 nucleotides align to TRBD2. Germline trimming cut 2 bases from V and 2 bases from J; bases unmatched to any gene: 5. This CDR3 has 16 residues. Germline V CDR1 and CDR2: SGHVS, FNYEAQ. CDR3 DNA: TGTGCCAGCAGCTTATCCAGCGGGGGGCCCACAGATACGCAGTATTTT. Its protein product is CASSLSSGGPTDTQYF.

Points on this clone: The same CDR3 is also encoded by other DNA sequences in this sample. The V gene is TRBV5-6, the J gene TRBJ2-3; a possible D gene is TRBD2 (7 bases). The CDR3 extends over 17 amino acids. Per germline, CDR1 SGHDT and CDR2 YYEEEE. Trimming cost V 0 bases and J 0 bases, with 14 bases left between them. CDR3 nucleotide sequence: TGTGCCAGCAGCTTGGGGAGGGGGGGGCCCAGCACAGATACGCAGTATTTT. It codes for CASSLGRGGPSTDTQYF.

The chain couples TRBV29-1 to TRBJ2-5; TRBD2 agrees at 8 bases. The CDR3 has 12 amino acids. The germline CDR1 and CDR2 sequences are SQVTM and ANQGSEA. DNA of the CDR3: TGCAGTAGCTCAGCGGGGGAAGAGACCCAGTACTTC. Translation gives CSSSAGEETQYF.

Remarks on this clone: This sample also contains other DNA sequences that code for the same CDR3. This chain connects TRBV28 to TRBJ1-2, with D possibly matching TRBD1 (5 bases). The CDR3 consists of 12 residues. From germline, CDR1 is MDHEN and CDR2 SYDVKM. The V and J ends lost 4 bases and 4 bases respectively, with 7 bases between them. DNA for the CDR3: TGTGCCAGCAGTTCAGGGATCTATGGCTACACCTTC. Translated: CASSSGIYGYTF.

As for this clone: Other DNA sequences of this sample code for an identical CDR3. V usage is TRBV6-1 and J usage is TRBJ1-1; D is perhaps TRBD1 (5 bases). The V gene's germline CDR1 is MNHNS and CDR2 SASEGT. Trimming took off 6 bases at V and 5 bases at J, with 10 bases between the two ends. The CDR3 consists of 12 residues. The CDR3 spells CASSGRGTEAFF. CDR3 coding DNA: TGTGCCAGCAGCGGGAGGGGTACTGAAGCTTTCTTT.

The chain joins TRBV7-2 to TRBJ1-2; 7 nucleotides line up with TRBD1. Germline V gene sequence: CDR1 SGHTA, CDR2 FQGNSA. The V segment lost 1 base and the J segment 1 base; nucleotides outside the gene matches: 3. The CDR3 sequence is 15 residues long. CDR3 loop: CASSLDRDSNYGYTF. Here the CDR3 DNA reads TGTGCCAGCAGCTTAGACCGGGACAGTAACTATGGCTACACCTTC.

This clone occurred a few times. CDR3 region: CASSLRPLGHFQGQETQYF. For the CDR3, the DNA is TGTGCCAGCAGTCTGCGCCCTCTGGGACATTTCCAGGGCCAAGAGACCCAGTACTTC. The chain combines TRBV27 with TRBJ2-5; possibly TRBD1 for D (6 bases). CDR3 length equals 19 residues. Deletions cut 5 bases from V and 1 base from J, with 26 bases between. CDR1 is MNHEY and CDR2 is SMNVEV in the germline V gene (reference sequence).

The V call is TRBV18, the J call TRBJ1-1, with 7 bases fitting TRBD1. This CDR3 has 13 amino acids. Germline values: CDR1 KGHSH, CDR2 LQKENI. J gave up 10 bases and V 2 bases, and 7 bases lay outside the gene matches. In nucleotides, the CDR3 is TGTGCCAGCTCACCAGACAGGGTGGAGGGAGCTTTCTTT. This translates into CASSPDRVEGAFF.

V is TRBV30 and J is TRBJ1-1; D unresolved. Trimming left V 0 bases short and J 3 bases short, with 23 bases between. This CDR3 comprises 18 residues. Germline V CDR1 and CDR2: GTSNPN, SVGIG (reference sequence). This CDR3 reads CAWSVTDSGIGEDTEAFF. CDR3 bases: TGTGCCTGGAGTGTTACGGATTCGGGGATTGGTGAGGACACTGAAGCTTTCTTT.

The chain combines TRBV4-2 with TRBJ1-2; TRBD1 matches 7 bases. This CDR3 spans 15 amino acids. CDR1 LGHNA and CDR2 YNFKEQ come from the germline V gene. J lost 0 bases, V lost 7 bases, and 8 bases had no gene match. CDR3 nucleotides: TGTGCCAGCACCCCCAGGACAGGCGCTAACTATGGCTACACCTTC. It translates to CASTPRTGANYGYTF.